This entry lists 22 T cell receptor beta chains sequenced from one sample in a study of cytomegalovirus exposure and HLA in healthy donors. Method: immunoSEQ multiplex PCR; TCRdb's copy keeps in-frame clones and lacks some. The sample shows 240,000 or so clones, approximately 84% of them seen only once. The sequencing input was PBMCs. The receptors originated from a woman aged 25-40 years in good health and CMV-seropositive.

CDR3 loop: CASSQEPTGVATNEKLFF. The CDR3 bases are TGCGCCAGCAGCCAAGAGCCTACAGGAGTTGCAACTAATGAAAAACTGTTTTTT. The genes are TRBV4-1 and TRBJ1-4, with D possibly TRBD1 on 5 matching bases. The CDR3 is made up of 18 amino acids. V lost 0 bases, J lost 0 bases, and 14 bases lay in between. In germline, CDR1 is MGHRA, CDR2 YSYEKL.

The genes are TRBV30 and TRBJ1-1; D not certain. Germline V gene lookup returns CDR1 GTSNPN and CDR2 SVGIG (reference sequence). This CDR3 contains 13 residues. The ends were cut back, 5 bases at V and 1 base at J, with 11 bases in the middle. CDR3 residues: CAWLLGGNTEAFF. The DNA of the CDR3 is TGTGCCTGGTTACTCGGCGGGAACACTGAAGCTTTCTTT.

The chain joins TRBV5-1 to TRBJ1-1, with D perhaps TRBD1 (6 bases). The V end was cut by 3 bases, the J end by 4 bases, with 16 bases between. The CDR3 runs to 15 residues. In germline, CDR1 is SGHRS, CDR2 YFSETQ. The CDR3 loop reads CASSSGRGQSTEAFF. Written as DNA, the CDR3 is TGCGCCAGCAGCTCAGGCAGGGGCCAGAGCACTGAAGCTTTCTTT.

The sample holds one count of this clone. The V and J genes are TRBV6-1 and TRBJ2-7, with 8 nucleotides matching TRBD1. The CDR3 has 12 amino acids. Trimming took 5 bases from V and 5 from J; bases not matched to a gene: 2. Germline V CDR1 and CDR2: MNHNS, SASEGT. The CDR3 DNA sequence: TGTGCCAGCAGTAGGACAGGGCACGAGCAGTACTTC. Translation gives CASSRTGHEQYF.

The table lists this clone with a count of one. The chain couples TRBV28 to TRBJ2-7; D call uncertain. Trimming left V 0 bases short and J 4 bases short, with 7 bases between. This CDR3 comprises 13 residues. Germline CDR1 MDHEN, CDR2 SYDVKM. The DNA for the CDR3 is TGTGCCAGCAGTTTATGGTTGGAGTACGAGCAGTACTTC. This codes for CASSLWLEYEQYF.

V and J are TRBV6-5 and TRBJ2-7, with TRBD2 matching over 11 bases. CDR1 MNHEY and CDR2 SVGAGI come from the germline V gene. The V and J ends lost 4 bases and 5 bases, in that order; junction bases with no gene match: 7. The CDR3 totals 15 residues. CDR3 coding DNA: TGTGCCAGCAGTTTATACCTGACTAGCGGGAACGAGCAGTACTTC. It is translated as CASSLYLTSGNEQYF.

The chain employs TRBV27 and TRBJ2-2; 8 bases are shared with TRBD2. CDR3 length equals 17 residues. With 5 bases clipped from V and 1 base from J, the junction kept 9 bases outside the gene matches. The germline V gene has CDR1 MNHEY and CDR2 SMNVEV (reference sequence). This CDR3 is CASSRPGAGGNTGELFF. The CDR3 DNA sequence: TGTGCCAGCAGTCGCCCCGGGGCGGGAGGGAACACCGGGGAGCTGTTTTTT.

The chain uses TRBV7-2 and TRBJ2-1; 7 bases match TRBD2. V lost 5 bases to trimming and J lost 9 bases; unmatched junction nucleotides: 4. Per the germline V gene, CDR1 is SGHTA and CDR2 is FQGNSA. The CDR3 is made up of 12 amino acids. CDR3 sequence reads: CASSAREGEQFF. Written as DNA, the CDR3 is TGTGCCAGCAGCGCCAGGGAGGGTGAGCAGTTCTTC.

The gene calls are TRBV5-1 and TRBJ2-7; 8 positions agree with TRBD1. J was trimmed by 3 bases and V by 0 bases; bases with no gene match: 8. Germline CDR1 and CDR2: SGHRS and YFSETQ. The CDR3 covers 16 residues. CDR3 sequence reads: CASSLAGGQVSYEQYF. DNA for the CDR3: TGCGCCAGCAGCTTGGCCGGGGGACAGGTGAGCTACGAGCAGTACTTC.

This clone was found once. The rearrangement links TRBV11-2 to TRBJ2-4; 12 bases match TRBD1. The ends lost 5 bases at V and 5 bases at J; junction bases unmatched: 4. The CDR3 loop spans 15 amino acids. CDR1 SGHAT and CDR2 FQNNGV come from the germline V gene. DNA of the CDR3: TGTGCCAGCAGCCCTGGGACAGGGGGCCAAAACATTCAGTACTTC. This codes for CASSPGTGGQNIQYF.

The chain combines TRBV9 with TRBJ2-1; 7 bases fit TRBD1. Germline assignment: CDR1 SGDLS and CDR2 YYNGEE. After removal of 1 base from V and 2 bases from J, the junction contained 3 bases not matched to a gene. The CDR3 loop spans 15 amino acids. Here the CDR3 reads CASSVQGQPYNEQFF. The DNA of the CDR3 is TGTGCCAGCAGCGTACAGGGACAGCCCTACAATGAGCAGTTCTTC.

In its sample, this clone was seen a few times. The rearrangement uses TRBV5-1 and TRBJ2-7; possibly TRBD2 for D (6 bases). The CDR3 is 14 residues long. Germline assignment: CDR1 SGHRS and CDR2 YFSETQ. V was trimmed by 1 base and J by 5 bases, leaving 13 bases between them. The CDR3 nucleotides read TGCGCCAGCAGCTTGCGGGCGGGATCAGACGAGCAGTACTTC. Translation: CASSLRAGSDEQYF.

The chain carries TRBV9 and TRBJ1-2; 7 bases fit TRBD1. The length of the CDR3 is 15 residues. Losses at the gene ends were 3 bases for V and 4 bases for J; bases not matched to a gene: 9. Germline V gene lookup returns CDR1 SGDLS and CDR2 YYNGEE. The CDR3 bases are TGTGCCAGCAGCGCCCGGGACAGTGATTTCTATGGCTACACCTTC. This encodes CASSARDSDFYGYTF.

CDR3 protein: CASSAAGTSGSEEQFF. As DNA, the CDR3 is TGCGCCAGCAGCGCCGCCGGGACTAGCGGTTCGGAGGAGCAGTTCTTC. The chain is built from TRBV5-1 and TRBJ2-1, with 11 bases that match TRBD2. CDR3 length: 16 amino acids. The ends lost 4 bases at V and 10 bases at J; junction bases unmatched: 13. Germline loops: CDR1 SGHRS, CDR2 YFSETQ.

This chain links TRBV5-4 with TRBJ2-7; 10 nucleotides line up with TRBD1. The CDR3 consists of 15 residues. Per the germline V gene, CDR1 is SGHNT and CDR2 is YYREEE (reference sequence). J lost 2 bases, V lost 2 bases, and 4 bases had no gene match. CDR3 in amino acids: CASSFGQGEAYEQYF. For the CDR3, the DNA is TGTGCCAGCAGCTTCGGACAGGGGGAAGCCTACGAGCAGTACTTC.

The J gene is TRBJ1-5, the V gene TRBV30, with D possibly matching TRBD1 (5 bases). This CDR3 spans 17 amino acids. Germline V gene data show CDR1 as GTSNPN and CDR2 as SVGIG (reference sequence). With 3 bases removed from V and 4 bases from J, the gap between germline ends came to 22 bases. CDR3 bases: TGTGCCTGGAGCCATCACGCCGACAGTCTTCGGAATCAGCCCCAGCATTTT. Protein product: CAWSHHADSLRNQPQHF.

V usage is TRBV28 and J usage is TRBJ1-2, with a weak D call TRBD1 (6 bases). Germline lookup yields CDR1 MDHEN and CDR2 SYDVKM. Trimming took off 10 bases at V and 0 bases at J, with 18 bases between the two ends. The CDR3 totals 15 residues. CDR3 protein: CATSDPKGANYGYTF. CDR3 DNA sequence: TGTGCCACTTCGGATCCGAAGGGGGCTAACTATGGCTACACCTTC.

The chain couples TRBV6-6 to TRBJ1-1; D remains unclear. V was shortened by 5 bases and J by 5 bases, with 12 bases between the two germline ends. CDR1 is MNHNY and CDR2 is SVGAGI in the germline V gene (reference sequence). The CDR3 length is 13 residues. The CDR3 region is CASSPTPRTEAFF. CDR3 DNA: TGTGCCAGCAGTCCGACCCCGAGGACTGAAGCTTTCTTT.

This sequence joins TRBV30 and TRBJ1-2, with TRBD1 matching over 8 bases. The germline CDR1 and CDR2 sequences are GTSNPN and SVGIG (reference sequence). There are 13 residues in the CDR3. With 3 bases clipped from V and 6 bases from J, the junction kept 6 bases outside the gene matches. The CDR3 sequence is CAWSSGQVDGYTF. The CDR3 bases are TGTGCCTGGAGCTCGGGACAGGTCGATGGCTACACCTTC.

There are a few counts of this clone. CDR3 in DNA: TGCAGCGCTCGTTGGCAGGGCTTATACACCTTC. Its translation is CSARWQGLYTF. The chain uses TRBV29-1 and TRBJ1-2, with D maybe TRBD1 (5 bases). The CDR3 spans 11 residues. CDR1 is SQVTM, CDR2 ANQGSEA, per germline. V lost 7 bases and J lost 11, with 17 bases in between. The full variable domain, in which reference TRBV29-1 and TRBJ1-2 provide the parts outside the CDR3, is SAVISQKPSRDICQRGTSLTIQCQVDSQVTMMFWYRQQPGQSLTLIATANQGSEATYESGFVIDKFPISRPNLTFSTLTVSNMSPEDSSIYLCSARWQGLYTFGSGTRLTVV.

The count of this clone is one. This chain uses TRBV7-3 with TRBJ2-2, with a possible D match to TRBD2 (5 bases). The CDR3 has 15 amino acids. Deletions cut 5 bases from V and 0 bases from J, with 10 bases between. CDR1 and CDR2 (germline): SGHTA, FQGTGA. CDR3 region: CASSQSRANTGELFF. CDR3 nucleotide sequence: TGTGCCAGCAGCCAATCGAGGGCGAACACCGGGGAGCTGTTTTTT.

The V gene is TRBV27, the J gene TRBJ1-2; D remains unclear. Between the trimmed V and J ends, which lost 5 bases and 2 bases, there was a span of 9 bases. CDR1 MNHEY and CDR2 SMNVEV come from the germline V gene (reference sequence). CDR3 size: 13 residues. The CDR3 region is CASSPQANYGYTF. CDR3 nucleotide sequence: TGTGCCAGCAGTCCCCAAGCCAACTATGGCTACACCTTC.